This entry features one T cell receptor beta chain sequence. The PCR had 60 Vbeta and 13 Jbeta primers. Only in-frame clones appear in the TCRdb table, and some are missing; sequencing was by immunoSEQ multiplex PCR. The sample consists of roughly 67,000 clones, roughly 78% of them appearing once. The sample originates from a study of cytomegalovirus exposure and HLA in healthy donors. Overall study: Clustering assigned about 79% of the approximately 400 genotyped donors to the Caucasian-associated ancestry cluster.

Germline V gives CDR1 LNHDA, CDR2 SQIVND (reference sequence). This CDR3 comprises 12 residues. The junction had 4 bases not matched to a gene; V was cut back by 5 bases and J by 10 bases. The TCR originated in a man between 35 and 55 years old in good health and CMV-seronegative. The chain combines TRBV19 with TRBJ1-4; TRBD1 matches at 7 bases. Sequenced material: PBMCs. The CDR3 DNA reads as TGTGCCAGTAGTGCGTCAGGGGGAAAACTGTTTTTT. It specifies CASSASGGKLFF.